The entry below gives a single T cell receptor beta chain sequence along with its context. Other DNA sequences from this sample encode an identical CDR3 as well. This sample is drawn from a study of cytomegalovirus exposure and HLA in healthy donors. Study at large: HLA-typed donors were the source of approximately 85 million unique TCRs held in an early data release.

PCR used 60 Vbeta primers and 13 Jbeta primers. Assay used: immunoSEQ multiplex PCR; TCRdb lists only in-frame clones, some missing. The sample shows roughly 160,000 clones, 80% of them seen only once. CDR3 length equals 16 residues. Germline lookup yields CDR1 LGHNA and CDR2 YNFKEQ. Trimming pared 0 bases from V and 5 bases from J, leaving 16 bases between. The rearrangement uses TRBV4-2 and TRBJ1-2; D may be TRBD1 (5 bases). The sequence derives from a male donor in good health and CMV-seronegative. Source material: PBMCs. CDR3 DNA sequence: TGTGCCAGCAGCCAAGATGAGTCTGGGGCGCGGTATGGCTACACCTTC. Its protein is CASSQDESGARYGYTF.